These 4 T cell receptor beta chains share one sample of origin, sequenced in a study of shared clonotypes between healthy human individuals. Assay used: immunoSEQ multiplex PCR; TCRdb lists only in-frame clones, some missing. The data show a few hundred thousand clones, 80% to 90% seen once. The sequenced sample was memory CD8+ T cells sorted from blood. This sample's subset: CD45RO+ cells pooled with CCR7-negative TemRA cells. The receptors stem from a young man in good health.

This chain connects TRBV7-6 to TRBJ2-7; the match to TRBD1 covers 7 bases. With 1 base clipped from V and 1 base from J, the junction kept 7 bases outside the gene matches. The V gene's germline CDR1 is SGHVS and CDR2 FNYEAQ. The CDR3 consists of 16 residues. CDR3 loop: CASSLGQGFPSYEQYF. The DNA for the CDR3 is TGTGCCAGCAGCTTAGGACAGGGTTTTCCTTCCTACGAGCAGTACTTC.

The chain links TRBV6-5 to TRBJ2-5, with 11 bases identical to TRBD2. V gave up 7 bases and J gave up 4 bases; unmatched junction bases: 5. Germline CDR1 is MNHEY and CDR2 is SVGAGI. This CDR3 region has 14 residues. CDR3 sequence reads: CASTRGLAGETQYF. Here the CDR3 DNA reads TGTGCCAGCACCCGAGGACTAGCGGGAGAGACCCAGTACTTC.

This chain joins TRBV29-1 and TRBJ1-2; D is unclear. In germline, CDR1 is SQVTM, CDR2 ANQGSEA. Trimming removed 1 base from V and 13 bases from J, with 7 bases in between. The CDR3 contains 9 residues. CDR3 in amino acids: CSVEGARTF. DNA for the CDR3: TGCAGCGTTGAAGGCGCCCGCACCTTC.

The gene calls are TRBV11-2 and TRBJ2-2, with 11 bases identical to TRBD2. CDR1 SGHAT and CDR2 FQNNGV come from the germline V gene. The CDR3 contains 17 residues. The trim removed 1 base at V and 5 bases at J, leaving 6 bases unmatched. The CDR3 region has the DNA TGTGCCAGCAGCTTAGCTGGGACTAGCGGATGGACCGGGGAGCTGTTTTTT. Amino acid sequence: CASSLAGTSGWTGELFF. The complete variable domain, with remaining parts taken from reference TRBV11-2 and TRBJ2-2, reads EAGVAQSPRYKIIEKRQSVAFWCNPISGHATLYWYQQILGQGPKLLIQFQNNGVVDDSQLPKDRFSAERLKGVDSTLKIQPAKLEDSAVYLCASSLAGTSGWTGELFFGEGSRLTVL.